This TCR beta chain emerged from a study of Graves' ophthalmopathy and Graves' hyperthyroidism. The sample holds many counts of this clonotype. The CDR3 is 14 residues long. Germline V gene sequence: CDR1 SGHRS, CDR2 YFSETQ. V shed 0 bases and J shed 0 bases, with 4 bases lying between them. Amplification of the TCR beta CDR3 regions used RNA transcripts (as template). A first-round RT-PCR used HTBI primers, followed by a second-round multiplex PCR. TCRdb re-derived calls from the multiplex PCR reads in MiXCR, one entry per CDR3 protein. The table shows 300,000 or so distinct CDR3 sequences, with 15% to 20% occurring only once.

The TCR sequence derives from an adult man with Graves' ophthalmopathy. The source material was peripheral blood. This chain links TRBV5-1 with TRBJ1-3, with unresolved D. CDR3 nucleotide sequence: TGCGCCAGCAGCTTGGCGGACTCTGGAAACACCATATATTTT. This encodes CASSLADSGNTIYF.